A selection of T cell receptor beta chains follows, all from one sample in a study of CD8 T cells in ankylosing spondylitis. MiXCR, applied by TCRdb to the 5' RACE reads, yields one record per CDR3 protein. Here the sample spans about 350,000 distinct CDR3 sequences, around 20% being singletons. Sample: blood, either unsorted or a sorted T cell fraction (not recorded which). The receptors were sampled from a male donor with ankylosing spondylitis or in good health (not recorded which). The CDR3 runs from the conserved cysteine through the conserved F or W. A D gene is named only where the DNA matches it firmly. Not all rows give a size; the values are once, few, many and, for expanded clones, a class.

TRBV7-9,TRBJ2-5,few,-,TGTGCCAGCAGCCAACCAGATACCTGGGAGACCCAGTACTTC,CASSQPDTWETQYF
TRBV6-1,TRBJ2-5,-,-,TGTGCCAGCAGTCCCTCTGGACAGCAAGAGACCCAGTACTTC,CASSPSGQQETQYF
TRBV29-1,TRBJ2-1,few,TRBD1,TGCAGCGTTGCTACAGGGGCATACAATGAGCAGTTCTTC,CSVATGAYNEQFF
TRBV6-4,TRBJ2-2,-,-,TGTGCCAGCAGTGACTCAGGGAGCACCGGGGAGCTGTTTTTT,CASSDSGSTGELFF
TRBV12-3/TRBV12-4,TRBJ2-4,few,TRBD2,TGTGCCAGCACCCATCGGGGGGACGATAAAAACATTCAGTACTTC,CASTHRGDDKNIQYF
TRBV11-2,TRBJ2-1,-,-,TGTGCCAGCAGCCCGTTTGGCCCCTCCTACAATGAGCAGTTCTTC,CASSPFGPSYNEQFF
TRBV7-6,TRBJ2-3,few,TRBD1,TGTGCCAGCAGCCCCTTCCCTCCAGGGGGCTTGGCAGATACGCAGTATTTT,CASSPFPPGGLADTQYF
TRBV3-1,TRBJ1-6,few,-,TGTGCCAGCAGCCAAGCCAGGCTAAATTCACCCCTCCACTTT,CASSQARLNSPLHF
TRBV2,TRBJ1-1,-,-,TGTGCCAGCAGTGTCAACCCGGGGGAGATGAACACTGAAGCTTTCTTT,CASSVNPGEMNTEAFF
TRBV11-2,TRBJ2-7,few,-,TGTGCCAGCAGCAATACCGGGACACCGCCTGGGATCTCCTGCGAGCAGTACTTC,CASSNTGTPPGISCEQYF
TRBV5-1,TRBJ2-1,-,TRBD2,TGCGCCAGCAGCTATCGACCGGGACTAAACAATGAGCAGTTCTTC,CASSYRPGLNNEQFF
TRBV4-2,TRBJ2-3,few,-,TGTGCCAGCAGCCAAGTGGAGGGGTTAAGCACAGATACGCAGTATTTT,CASSQVEGLSTDTQYF
TRBV7-2,TRBJ2-1,few,TRBD2,TGTGCCAGCATCACCGGAGCGGGGGGAGCCTACAATGAGCAGTTCTTC,CASITGAGGAYNEQFF
TRBV12-3/TRBV12-4,TRBJ2-7,-,-,TGTGCCAGCAGTTTTGTAGGATACTACGAGCAGTACTTC,CASSFVGYYEQYF
TRBV12-3/TRBV12-4,TRBJ1-4,few,-,TGTGCCAGCAGAGCTGAACAAGGCGGTAATGAAAAACTGTTTTTT,CASRAEQGGNEKLFF
TRBV9,TRBJ2-1,-,-,TGTGCCAGCAGCGGTAGCCAGAGCTCCTACAATGAGCAGTTCTTC,CASSGSQSSYNEQFF
TRBV30,TRBJ2-1,few,TRBD2,TGTGCCTGGCAGCGGGACTCAACCCTTGGTGATGAGCAGTTCTTC,CAWQRDSTLGDEQFF
TRBV7-3,TRBJ2-3,once,-,TGTGCCAGCAGCTTTGGTTGGTCTAGCACAGATACGCAGTATTTT,CASSFGWSSTDTQYF
TRBV7-9,TRBJ2-2,-,-,TGTGCCGGTACCTCGGGGGAGCTGTTTTTT,CAGTSGELFF
TRBV28,TRBJ2-3,-,-,TGTGCCAGCAGTTTAGAGCCGGGGGGCTACTATACGCAGTATTTT,CASSLEPGGYYTQYF
TRBV6-5,TRBJ2-5,-,-,TGTGCCAGCAGTTACTGGCAGGGAGGCGAGACCCAGTACTTC,CASSYWQGGETQYF
TRBV7-3,TRBJ2-5,-,-,TGTGCCAGCAGCCTCATAGGAGGAGGACGAGAGACCCAGTACTTC,CASSLIGGGRETQYF
TRBV7-9,TRBJ2-2,few,TRBD2,TGTGCCAGCAGCACCGGGGGGGCCACCGGGGAGCTGTTTTTT,CASSTGGATGELFF
TRBV29-1,TRBJ2-1,-,TRBD1,TGCAGCGGACCGGGACAGGGCTGGGGTGAGCAGTTCTTC,CSGPGQGWGEQFF
TRBV15,TRBJ2-1,-,-,TGTGCCACCAGCCCAGACAGCTACTCCTACAATGAGCAGTTCTTC,CATSPDSYSYNEQFF
TRBV29-1,TRBJ2-7,-,-,TGCAGCGTAGAACGGGACATTTCCTACGAGCAGTACTTC,CSVERDISYEQYF
TRBV4-1,TRBJ2-1,few,TRBD1,TGCGCCAGCAGCCAACCGACAGGGGCGGTCGATGAGCAGTTCTTC,CASSQPTGAVDEQFF
TRBV12-3/TRBV12-4,TRBJ2-3,many,-,TGTGCCAGCAGCCCCGGGTTTCGAGATACGCAGTATTTT,CASSPGFRDTQYF
TRBV11-1,TRBJ2-4,-,TRBD2,TGTGCCAGCAGCTGGAGCGGGGTACCCAAAAACATTCAGTACTTC,CASSWSGVPKNIQYF
TRBV7-9,TRBJ1-1,few,-,TGTGCCAGAAGCTTAGCCCGCTCGGCCGCCCCTGAAGCTTTCTTT,CARSLARSAAPEAFF
TRBV5-1,TRBJ2-7,few,-,TGCGCCAGCAGCTTGGGTCCGAGCGGAACCTACGAGCAGTACTTC,CASSLGPSGTYEQYF
TRBV2,TRBJ2-7,few,-,TGTGCCACCGGGGAGTACATCTACGAGCAGTACTTC,CATGEYIYEQYF
TRBV11-2,TRBJ2-7,-,-,TGTGCCAGCAGCTTAGAAGCCAGGGGGGACTACGAGCAGTACTTC,CASSLEARGDYEQYF
TRBV28,TRBJ2-5,few,TRBD1,TGTGCCAGCAGTTTATCCGCGACAGGGGGCGCGAAGACCCAGTACTTC,CASSLSATGGAKTQYF
TRBV5-1,TRBJ2-1,few,-,TGCGCCAGCAGCCGTTCGGCGGGTCTACAGTACAATGAGCAGTTCTTC,CASSRSAGLQYNEQFF
TRBV10-3,TRBJ2-2,-,-,TGTGCCATCAACCGGGACCCCAACACCGGGGAGCTGTTTTTT,CAINRDPNTGELFF
TRBV10-3,TRBJ1-1,few,TRBD1,TGTGCCATCAGACTTCCGGGACAGGGGCCGGGGACTGAAGCTTTCTTT,CAIRLPGQGPGTEAFF
TRBV20-1,TRBJ2-1,-,TRBD2,TGCAGTGCTAGTGGGCTAGCGGGGGGCGGATCCTTTTTCCTCTACAATGAGCAGTTCTTC,CSASGLAGGGSFFLYNEQFF
TRBV12-3/TRBV12-4,TRBJ1-1,many,TRBD1,TGTGCCAGCAGTCTTGCCGCGACAGGGGGCCTTGAGGAAGCTTTCTTT,CASSLAATGGLEEAFF
TRBV12-3/TRBV12-4,TRBJ2-7,-,TRBD1,TGTGCCAGCAGTTTATCGTTGGGGACAGAGTATACGAAGCAGTACTTC,CASSLSLGTEYTKQYF
TRBV27,TRBJ2-7,-,-,TGTGCCAGCAGTTTAGGGGCCCCCCGCTACGAGCAGTACTTC,CASSLGAPRYEQYF
TRBV5-4,TRBJ1-5,-,-,TGTGCCAGCAGAAACTGGGGGAGTCAGCCCCAGCATTTT,CASRNWGSQPQHF
TRBV12-3/TRBV12-4,TRBJ2-3,-,TRBD2,TGTGCCAGCAGTTTAGTTCTAGCGGGGGGGGCAGATACGCAGTATTTT,CASSLVLAGGADTQYF
TRBV12-3/TRBV12-4,TRBJ2-3,-,-,TGTGCCAGCACCAATGACACTACCCATAGCACAGATACGCAGTATTTT,CASTNDTTHSTDTQYF